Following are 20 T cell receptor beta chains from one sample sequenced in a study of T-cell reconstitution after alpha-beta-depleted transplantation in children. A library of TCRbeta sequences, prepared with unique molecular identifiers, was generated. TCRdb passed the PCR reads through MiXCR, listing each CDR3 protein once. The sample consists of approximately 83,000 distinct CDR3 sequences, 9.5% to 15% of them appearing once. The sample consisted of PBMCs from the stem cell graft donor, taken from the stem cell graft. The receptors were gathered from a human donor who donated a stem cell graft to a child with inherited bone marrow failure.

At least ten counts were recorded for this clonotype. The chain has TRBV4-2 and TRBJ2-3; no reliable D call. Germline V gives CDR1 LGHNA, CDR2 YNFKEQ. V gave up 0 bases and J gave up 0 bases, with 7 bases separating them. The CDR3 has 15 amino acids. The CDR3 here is CASSQEGPSTDTQYF. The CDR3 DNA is TGTGCCAGCAGCCAAGAAGGCCCGAGCACAGATACGCAGTATTTT.

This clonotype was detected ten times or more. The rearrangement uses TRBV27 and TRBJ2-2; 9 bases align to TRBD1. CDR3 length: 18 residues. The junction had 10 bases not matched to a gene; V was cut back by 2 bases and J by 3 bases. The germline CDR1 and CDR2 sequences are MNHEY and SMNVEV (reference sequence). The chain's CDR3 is CASSLRTGAGVYTGELFF. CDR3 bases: TGTGCCAGCAGTTTACGGACAGGGGCCGGGGTTTACACCGGGGAGCTGTTTTTT.

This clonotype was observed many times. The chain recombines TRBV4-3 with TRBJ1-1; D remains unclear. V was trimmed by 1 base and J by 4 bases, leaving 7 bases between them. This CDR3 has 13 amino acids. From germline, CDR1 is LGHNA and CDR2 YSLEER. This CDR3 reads CASSQGLSTEAFF. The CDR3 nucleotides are TGCGCCAGCAGCCAAGGTCTGTCCACTGAAGCTTTCTTT.

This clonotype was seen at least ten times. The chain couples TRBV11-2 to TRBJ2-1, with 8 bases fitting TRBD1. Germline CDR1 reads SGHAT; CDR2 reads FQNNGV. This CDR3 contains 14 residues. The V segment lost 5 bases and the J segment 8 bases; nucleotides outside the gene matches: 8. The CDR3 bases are TGTGCCAGCAGCGTAAGACAGGGGTGGGATGAGCAGTTCTTC. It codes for CASSVRQGWDEQFF.

The DNA for the CDR3 is TGTGCCAGCAGCCCCGGGGCAGGGGGCAGGCGTGGCTACACCTTC. Protein sequence: CASSPGAGGRRGYTF. The chain employs TRBV7-2 and TRBJ1-2, with 8 positions matching TRBD1. V was clipped by 5 bases and J by 7 bases; unmatched bases: 12. The CDR3 consists of 15 residues. The germline V gene encodes CDR1 SGHTA and CDR2 FQGNSA.

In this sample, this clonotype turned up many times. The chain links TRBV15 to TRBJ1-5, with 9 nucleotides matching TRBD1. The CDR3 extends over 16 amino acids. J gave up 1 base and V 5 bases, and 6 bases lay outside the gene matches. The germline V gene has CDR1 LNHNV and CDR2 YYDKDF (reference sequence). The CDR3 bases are TGTGCCACCAGCTTCTCCGGGACAGGGAGCAATCAGCCCCAGCATTTT. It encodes CATSFSGTGSNQPQHF.

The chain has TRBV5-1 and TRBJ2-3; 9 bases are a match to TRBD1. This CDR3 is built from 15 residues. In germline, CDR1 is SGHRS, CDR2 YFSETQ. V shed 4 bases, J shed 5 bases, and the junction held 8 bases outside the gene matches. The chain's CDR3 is CASSMRTGAGDTQYF. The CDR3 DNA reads TGCGCCAGCAGCATGCGGACAGGGGCCGGAGATACGCAGTATTTT. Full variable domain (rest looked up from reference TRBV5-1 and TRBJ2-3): KAGVTQTPRYLIKTRGQQVTLSCSPISGHRSVSWYQQTPGQGLQFLFEYFSETQRNKGNFPGRFSGRQFSNSRSEMNVSTLELGDSALYLCASSMRTGAGDTQYFGPGTRLTVL.

The CDR3 region is CASSSAVLGAFF. CDR3 coding DNA: TGTGCCAGCAGCTCGGCCGTCTTAGGAGCTTTCTTT. V is TRBV7-9 and J is TRBJ1-1; D gene ambiguous. The CDR3 has 12 amino acids. Germline V gene sequence: CDR1 SEHNR, CDR2 FQNEAQ (reference sequence). Between the trimmed V and J ends, which lost 4 bases and 10 bases, there was a span of 13 bases.

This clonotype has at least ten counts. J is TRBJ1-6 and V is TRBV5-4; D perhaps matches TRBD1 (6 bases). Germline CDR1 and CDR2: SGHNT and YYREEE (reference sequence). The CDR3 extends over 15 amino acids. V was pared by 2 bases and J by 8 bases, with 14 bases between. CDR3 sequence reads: CASSFTGRGDSPLHF. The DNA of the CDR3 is TGTGCCAGCAGCTTCACAGGGAGGGGGGATTCACCCCTCCACTTT.

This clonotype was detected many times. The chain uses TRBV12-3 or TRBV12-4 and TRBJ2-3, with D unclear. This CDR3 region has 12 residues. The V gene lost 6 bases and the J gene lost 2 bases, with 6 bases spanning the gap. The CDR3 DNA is TGTGCCAGCAGATTAAACACAGATACGCAGTATTTT. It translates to CASRLNTDTQYF.

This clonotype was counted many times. The CDR3 is CASSQGWGQYEQYF. CDR3 in DNA: TGCGCCAGCAGCCAGGGATGGGGACAGTACGAGCAGTACTTC. The chain has TRBV4-3 and TRBJ2-7, with 7 nucleotides matching TRBD1. With 3 bases clipped from V and 4 bases from J, the junction kept 6 bases outside the gene matches. From germline, CDR1 is LGHNA and CDR2 YSLEER. The CDR3 totals 14 residues.

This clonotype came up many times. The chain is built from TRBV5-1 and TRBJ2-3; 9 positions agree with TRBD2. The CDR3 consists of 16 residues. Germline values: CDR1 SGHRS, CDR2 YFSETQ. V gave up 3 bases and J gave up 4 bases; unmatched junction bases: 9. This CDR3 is CASSYLGSGSSDTQYF. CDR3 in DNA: TGCGCCAGCAGCTACCTGGGTAGCGGGAGCTCAGATACGCAGTATTTT.

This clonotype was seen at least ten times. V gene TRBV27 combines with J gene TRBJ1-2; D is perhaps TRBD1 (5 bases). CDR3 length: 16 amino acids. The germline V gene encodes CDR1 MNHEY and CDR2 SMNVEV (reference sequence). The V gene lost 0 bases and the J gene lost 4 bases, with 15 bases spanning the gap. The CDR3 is CASSLSPLTGTYGYTF. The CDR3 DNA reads TGTGCCAGCAGTTTATCCCCCCTTACAGGAACCTATGGCTACACCTTC.

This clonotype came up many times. The CDR3 DNA reads TGTGCCAGCAGTTTAATGGGGGCAGGACAGCCCCAGCATTTT. This translates into CASSLMGAGQPQHF. The rearrangement links TRBV27 to TRBJ1-5; tentatively, D is TRBD1 (6 bases). Looked up from germline, CDR1 is MNHEY and CDR2 is SMNVEV (reference sequence). The CDR3 runs 14 residues. The ends were cut back, 2 bases at V and 7 bases at J, with 12 bases in the middle.

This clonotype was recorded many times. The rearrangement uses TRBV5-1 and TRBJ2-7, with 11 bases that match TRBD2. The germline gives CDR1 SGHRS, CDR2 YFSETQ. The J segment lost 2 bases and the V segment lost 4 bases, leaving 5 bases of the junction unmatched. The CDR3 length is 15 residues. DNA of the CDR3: TGCGCCAGCAGCGTAGCGGGAGGGCGAACCTACGAGCAGTACTTC. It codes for CASSVAGGRTYEQYF.

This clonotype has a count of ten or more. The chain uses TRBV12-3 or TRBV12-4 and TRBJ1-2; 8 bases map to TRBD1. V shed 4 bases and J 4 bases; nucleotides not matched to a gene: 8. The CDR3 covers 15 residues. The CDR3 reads CASSSLGQVIYGYTF. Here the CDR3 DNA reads TGTGCCAGCAGTTCCCTGGGACAGGTGATCTATGGCTACACCTTC.

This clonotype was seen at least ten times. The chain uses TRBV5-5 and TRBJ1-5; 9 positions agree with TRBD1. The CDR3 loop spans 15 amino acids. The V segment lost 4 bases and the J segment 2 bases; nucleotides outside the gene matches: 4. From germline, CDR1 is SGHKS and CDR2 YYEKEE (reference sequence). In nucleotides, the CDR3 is TGTGCCAGCAGCCGGGGACAGGGAGGCAATCAGCCCCAGCATTTT. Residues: CASSRGQGGNQPQHF. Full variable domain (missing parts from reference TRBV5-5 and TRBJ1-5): DAGVTQSPTHLIKTRGQQVTLRCSPISGHKSVSWYQQVLGQGPQFIFQYYEKEERGRGNFPDRFSARQFPNYSSELNVNALLLGDSALYLCASSRGQGGNQPQHFGDGTRLSIL.

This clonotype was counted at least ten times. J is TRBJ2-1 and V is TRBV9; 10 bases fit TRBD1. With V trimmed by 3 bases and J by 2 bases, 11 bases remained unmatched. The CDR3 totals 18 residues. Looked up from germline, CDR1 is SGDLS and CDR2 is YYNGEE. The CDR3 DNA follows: TGTGCCAGCAGCGGTTTCTATCCTGGACAGGGGGCCTACAATGAGCAGTTCTTC. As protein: CASSGFYPGQGAYNEQFF.

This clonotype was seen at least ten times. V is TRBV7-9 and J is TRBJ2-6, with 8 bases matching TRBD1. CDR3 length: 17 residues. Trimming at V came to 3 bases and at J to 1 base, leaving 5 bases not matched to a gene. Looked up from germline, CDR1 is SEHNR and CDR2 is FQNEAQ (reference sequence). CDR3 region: CASSLGQVTSGANVLTF. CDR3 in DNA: TGTGCCAGCAGCTTGGGACAGGTGACTTCTGGGGCCAACGTCCTGACTTTC.

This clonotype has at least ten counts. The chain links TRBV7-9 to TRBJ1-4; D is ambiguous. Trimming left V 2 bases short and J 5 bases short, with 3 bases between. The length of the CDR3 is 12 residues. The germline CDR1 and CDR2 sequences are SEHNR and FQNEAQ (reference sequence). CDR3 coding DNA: TGTGCCAGCAGCTTACAGAATGAAAAACTGTTTTTT. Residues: CASSLQNEKLFF.